This TCR beta chain was observed in a study of identical twins. Study outcomes and limitations: Within twin pairs, the out-of-frame alpha sequences they shared showed excess low generation probability.

Many counts were recorded for this clonotype. Its antigen remains unidentified. Each CDR3 protein is one row after TCRdb ran MiXCR on the 5' RACE reads. The sample consists of fewer than 900,000 distinct CDR3 sequences, 20% to 25% of them appearing once. V dropped 10 bases and J dropped 0; count of bases not matched to a gene: 9. Germline CDR1 reads ENHRY; CDR2 reads SYGVKD. This CDR3 comprises 15 residues. The same sample was also used in a study of T cells expressing NK-cell markers. That report adds: The same clonotypes also predominated in the CD3+CD56-NKG2C+ fraction of a handful of donors.

The chain has TRBV10-3 and TRBJ2-1; 7 bases line up with TRBD2. The sample taken for sequencing was PBMCs. The origin of this receptor is a woman younger than 30 in good health. The DNA of the CDR3 is TGTGCCACCCGTAGCGGGTATAGCTCCTACAATGAGCAGTTCTTC. Translating gives CATRSGYSSYNEQFF.